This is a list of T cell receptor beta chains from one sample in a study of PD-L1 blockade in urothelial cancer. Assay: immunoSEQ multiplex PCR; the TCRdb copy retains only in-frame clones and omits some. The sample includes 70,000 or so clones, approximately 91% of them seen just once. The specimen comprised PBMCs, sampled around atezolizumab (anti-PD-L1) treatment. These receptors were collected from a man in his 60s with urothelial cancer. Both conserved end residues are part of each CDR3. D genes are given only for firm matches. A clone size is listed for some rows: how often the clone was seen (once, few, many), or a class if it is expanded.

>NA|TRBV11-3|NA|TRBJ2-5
CASSPSGREETQYF
TGTGCCAGCAGCCCCAGCGGCCGGGAAGAGACCCAGTACTTC
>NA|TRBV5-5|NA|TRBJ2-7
CASSLGTGSSYEQYF
TGTGCCAGCAGCTTGGGTACGGGGAGCTCCTACGAGCAGTACTTC
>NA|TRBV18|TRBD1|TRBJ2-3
CASSPPTGQDTQYF
TGTGCCAGCTCACCACCGACAGGGCAAGATACGCAGTATTTT
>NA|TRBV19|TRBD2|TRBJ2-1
CASSTSGGAFYNEQFF
TGTGCCAGTAGCACCAGCGGGGGGGCCTTTTACAATGAGCAGTTCTTC
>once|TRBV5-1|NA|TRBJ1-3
CASSESISGNTIYF
TGCGCCAGCAGTGAGTCAATCTCTGGAAACACCATATATTTT
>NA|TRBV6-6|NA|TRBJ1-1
CASLRGGDTEAFF
TGTGCCAGCCTAAGGGGGGGAGACACTGAAGCTTTCTTT
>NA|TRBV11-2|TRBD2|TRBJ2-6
CASSLATGLAASGANVLTF
TGTGCCAGCAGCTTAGCCACCGGACTAGCCGCCTCTGGGGCCAACGTCCTGACTTTC
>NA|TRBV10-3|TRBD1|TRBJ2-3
CAISGDSSSTDTQYF
TGTGCCATCAGTGGGGACAGCTCTAGCACAGATACGCAGTATTTT
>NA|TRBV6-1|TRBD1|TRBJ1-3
CASSARRGDRVVGSGNTIYF
TGTGCCAGCAGTGCCCGCAGGGGGGATCGGGTCGTTGGCTCTGGAAACACCATATATTTT
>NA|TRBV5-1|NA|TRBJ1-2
CASRLSDRLTNYGYTF
TGCGCCAGCAGACTTTCGGACAGACTGACTAACTATGGCTACACCTTC
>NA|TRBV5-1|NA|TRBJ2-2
CASSLFQATGELFF
TGCGCCAGCAGCTTATTTCAAGCGACCGGGGAGCTGTTTTTT
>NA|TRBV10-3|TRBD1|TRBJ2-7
CAISDRGSYEQYF
TGTGCCATCAGCGACAGGGGGTCCTACGAGCAGTACTTC
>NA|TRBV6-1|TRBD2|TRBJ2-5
CASRAGTRQETQYF
TGTGCCAGCAGAGCCGGGACTAGACAAGAGACCCAGTACTTC
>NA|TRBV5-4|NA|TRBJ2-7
CASSLDREQYF
TGTGCCAGCAGCTTGGACCGGGAGCAGTACTTC
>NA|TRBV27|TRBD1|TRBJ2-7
CASTLRAGGYEQYF
TGTGCCAGCACCCTCCGGGCAGGGGGCTACGAGCAGTACTTC
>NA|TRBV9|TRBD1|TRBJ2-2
CASSVGTGETGELFF
TGTGCCAGCAGCGTGGGGACAGGGGAGACCGGGGAGCTGTTTTTT
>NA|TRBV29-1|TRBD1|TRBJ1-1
CSVEVGTANTEAFF
TGCAGCGTTGAAGTAGGGACAGCAAACACTGAAGCTTTCTTT
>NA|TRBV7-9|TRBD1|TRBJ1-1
CASSSRDRENTEAFF
TGTGCCAGCAGCTCGAGGGACAGAGAGAACACTGAAGCTTTCTTT
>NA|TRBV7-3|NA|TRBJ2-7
CASSQNAQGPYEQYF
TGTGCCAGCAGCCAAAACGCGCAGGGGCCCTACGAGCAGTACTTC
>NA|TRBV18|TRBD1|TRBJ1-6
CASSLSGTAPNSPLHF
TGTGCCAGCTCACTCTCCGGGACAGCTCCTAATTCACCCCTCCACTTT
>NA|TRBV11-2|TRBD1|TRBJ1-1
CASSYITGTAEAFF
TGTGCCAGCAGTTACATCACCGGGACAGCAGAAGCTTTCTTT
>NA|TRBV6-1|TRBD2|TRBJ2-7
CASSEQGTRGGYEQYF
TGTGCCAGCAGTGAGCAGGGGACTAGAGGGGGCTACGAGCAGTACTTC
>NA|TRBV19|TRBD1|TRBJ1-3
CASRRTGDSGNTIYF
TGTGCCAGTAGAAGGACAGGGGACTCTGGAAACACCATATATTTT
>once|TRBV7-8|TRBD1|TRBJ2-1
CASSQRQGASEQFF
TGTGCCAGCAGCCAACGGCAGGGGGCGTCTGAGCAGTTCTTC
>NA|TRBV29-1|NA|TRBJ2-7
CSVEDLDGEGLYEQYF
TGCAGCGTTGAAGACCTAGATGGAGAGGGCCTCTACGAGCAGTACTTC
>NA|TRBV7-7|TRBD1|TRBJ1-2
CASSLDRTGAGYTF
TGTGCCAGCAGCTTAGATAGGACAGGGGCTGGCTACACCTTC
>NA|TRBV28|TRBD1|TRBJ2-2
CASSSQGGWTGELFF
TGTGCCAGCAGTTCCCAAGGGGGCTGGACCGGGGAGCTGTTTTTT
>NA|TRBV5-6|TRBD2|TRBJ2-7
CASSYGTSGATYEQYF
TGTGCCAGCAGTTACGGGACTAGCGGGGCAACCTACGAGCAGTACTTC
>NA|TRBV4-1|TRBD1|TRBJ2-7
CASSQPGQGVGEQYF
TGCGCCAGCAGCCAACCGGGACAGGGGGTCGGGGAGCAGTACTTC
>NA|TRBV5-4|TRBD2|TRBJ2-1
CASSGGGTSGRVDEQFF
TGTGCCAGCAGCGGGGGGGGGACTAGCGGACGTGTGGATGAGCAGTTCTTC
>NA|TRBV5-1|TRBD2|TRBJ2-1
CASSLAGGGGHNEQFF
TGCGCCAGCAGCTTGGCCGGCGGGGGGGGCCACAATGAGCAGTTCTTC
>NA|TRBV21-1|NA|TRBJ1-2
CASSKIEQANSNRDYGYTF
TGTGCCAGCAGCAAAATTGAACAGGCAAATTCTAATAGGGACTATGGCTACACCTTC
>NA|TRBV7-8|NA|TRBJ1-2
CASSLDGSTYGYTF
TGTGCCAGCAGCTTAGACGGGTCGACCTATGGCTACACCTTC
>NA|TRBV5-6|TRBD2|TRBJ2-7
CASTRTSGYEQYF
TGTGCCAGCACCCGGACTAGCGGTTACGAGCAGTACTTC
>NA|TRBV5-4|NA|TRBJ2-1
CASSLEQFNEQFF
TGTGCCAGCAGCTTGGAGCAATTCAATGAGCAGTTCTTC
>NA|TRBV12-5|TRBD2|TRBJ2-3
CASGLASGSNIGTDTQYF
TGTGCTAGTGGTTTGGCTAGCGGGAGTAATATTGGCACAGATACGCAGTATTTT
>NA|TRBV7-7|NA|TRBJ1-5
CASSHPGQYSNQPQHF
TGTGCCAGCAGCCACCCAGGACAGTATAGCAATCAGCCCCAGCATTTT
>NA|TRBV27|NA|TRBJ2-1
CASSLSPPGNPYNEQFF
TGTGCCAGCAGTTTATCCCCCCCCGGGAACCCCTACAATGAGCAGTTCTTC
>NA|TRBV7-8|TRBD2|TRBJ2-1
CASSRAGSYYNEQFF
TGTGCCAGCAGCCGAGCGGGAAGCTACTACAATGAGCAGTTCTTC
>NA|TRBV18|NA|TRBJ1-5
CASSPQQGSNQPQHF
TGTGCCAGCTCACCTCAACAGGGTAGCAATCAGCCCCAGCATTTT